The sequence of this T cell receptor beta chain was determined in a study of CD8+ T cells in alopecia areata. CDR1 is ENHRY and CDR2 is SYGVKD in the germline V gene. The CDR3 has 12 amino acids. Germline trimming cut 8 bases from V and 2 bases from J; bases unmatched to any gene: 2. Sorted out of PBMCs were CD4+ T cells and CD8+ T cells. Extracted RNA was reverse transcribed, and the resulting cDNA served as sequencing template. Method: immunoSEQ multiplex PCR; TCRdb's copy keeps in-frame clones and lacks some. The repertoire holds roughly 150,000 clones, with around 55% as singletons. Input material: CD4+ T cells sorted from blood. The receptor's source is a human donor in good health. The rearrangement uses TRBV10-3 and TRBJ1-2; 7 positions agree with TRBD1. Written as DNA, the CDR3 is TGTGCCATCCTACAGGGGAACTATGGCTACACCTTC. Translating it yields CAILQGNYGYTF.